Presented here are 4 T cell receptor beta chains from one specimen sequenced in a study of blood T cells in healthy people across ages. A J-beta primer mix and a sample-barcoded 5' primer were used in a second PCR of roughly 6 to 12 cycles. TCRdb used MiXCR to reprocess the 5' RACE reads, holding one entry per CDR3 protein. This repertoire shows about 590,000 distinct CDR3 sequences, about 30% found once; its top ten account for approximately 14%. Specimen: blood. Receptors originate from a woman aged 80 or over in good health.

Comment on this clonotype: This may stem from a read error, because a much larger clone lies one nucleotide away. The genes are TRBV28 and TRBJ2-1; no firm D call. Per germline, CDR1 MDHEN and CDR2 SYDVKM. The CDR3 has 12 amino acids. The CDR3 loop is CAGSFLDGEQFF. The CDR3 nucleotides are TGTGCCGGCAGTTTCCTTGACGGTGAGCAGTTCTTC.

The sample holds one count of this clonotype. The rearrangement uses TRBV3-1 and TRBJ1-1; possible D gene TRBD1, 6 bases. The germline CDR1 and CDR2 sequences are LGHDT and YNNKEL (reference sequence). The length of the CDR3 is 16 residues. Between the trimmed V and J ends, which lost 0 bases and 6 bases, there was a span of 17 bases. The CDR3 DNA is TGTGCCAGCAGCCAAGATTGGGGAGGGGGAGAGGCTGAAGCTTTCTTT. It is translated as CASSQDWGGGEAEAFF.

For this clonotype: The junction shows a germline mismatch at one end, possibly a read error. The chain uses TRBV12-3 or TRBV12-4 and TRBJ2-5, with D unclear. The CDR3 sequence is 12 residues long. Here the CDR3 DNA reads TGTGCCAGCAGAGGAGTTCTAGAGGCCCAGTACTTC. Protein sequence: CASRGVLEAQYF.

This clonotype has only one observation. A clone one base away is much larger, so this may be a read error. The chain employs TRBV6-1 and TRBJ1-2; a weak D match, TRBD1 (5 bases). Germline-derived CDR1 and CDR2 are MNHNS and SASEGT. V was shortened by 4 bases and J by 4 bases, with 7 bases between the two germline ends. The CDR3 is made up of 12 amino acids. The CDR3 DNA follows: TGTGCCAGCAGTGTGGGACGCTATGGCTACACCTTC. Protein: CASSVGRYGYTF.